Each of the 24 T cell receptor beta chains below was sequenced from the same sample in a study of T cell changes during pregnancy in multiple sclerosis. Assay: immunoSEQ multiplex PCR; the TCRdb copy retains only in-frame clones and omits some. The sample carries approximately 110,000 clones, about 89% recorded once. Material: peripheral blood, obtained after pregnancy. These receptors were taken from a female donor with multiple sclerosis, enrolled in a pregnancy study.

Concerning this clone: Distinct nucleotide sequences in the sample also encode this CDR3. The chain couples TRBV9 to TRBJ2-7; 12 bases map to TRBD2. J was trimmed by 3 bases and V by 4 bases; bases with no gene match: 2. Germline V gene lookup returns CDR1 SGDLS and CDR2 YYNGEE. CDR3 length: 14 amino acids. CDR3 residues: CASSPGLAGYEQYF. Here the CDR3 DNA reads TGTGCCAGCAGCCCGGGACTAGCGGGCTACGAGCAGTACTTC.

The V and J genes are TRBV27 and TRBJ2-3; D gene unclear. V lost 8 bases to trimming and J lost 5 bases, with 11 bases between them. CDR1 and CDR2 (germline): MNHEY, SMNVEV (reference sequence). The CDR3 totals 12 residues. CDR3: CASGDFLDTQYF. The CDR3 coding sequence is TGTGCCAGCGGAGATTTTTTAGATACGCAGTATTTT.

V gene TRBV7-2 combines with J gene TRBJ1-1; D not resolved. Trimming cost V 3 bases and J 0 bases, with 8 bases left between them. Germline-derived CDR1 and CDR2 are SGHTA and FQGNSA. The CDR3 has 14 residues. The CDR3 DNA reads as TGTGCCAGCAGCTTGAGACAAATGAACACTGAAGCTTTCTTT. Protein product: CASSLRQMNTEAFF.

The CDR3, as DNA: TGTGCCAGCAGCGTAGGGGACTACTCCTTCACAGATACGCAGTATTTT. It translates to CASSVGDYSFTDTQYF. This rearrangement joins TRBV9 to TRBJ2-3; 7 nucleotides match TRBD2. Germline-derived CDR1 and CDR2 are SGDLS and YYNGEE. V lost 0 bases to trimming and J lost 2 bases; unmatched junction nucleotides: 6. This CDR3 is built from 16 residues.

The rearrangement links TRBV20-1 to TRBJ1-1; D remains unclear. V lost 1 base to trimming and J lost 8 bases, with 8 bases between them. This CDR3 has 11 residues. Germline V CDR1 and CDR2: DFQATT, SNEGSKA (reference sequence). As DNA, the CDR3 is TGCAGTGCTAGAGGGCGGAACGAAGCTTTCTTT. It specifies CSARGRNEAFF.

The chain links TRBV6-4 to TRBJ2-2; 8 bases fit TRBD1. Germline V lookup: CDR1 MRHNA, CDR2 SNTAGT. The CDR3 length is 15 residues. V dropped 5 bases and J dropped 1; count of bases not matched to a gene: 3. The CDR3 is CASSPTGGNTGELFF. The CDR3, as DNA: TGTGCCAGCAGTCCAACAGGGGGGAACACCGGGGAGCTGTTTTTT.

This sequence joins TRBV7-8 and TRBJ1-1; D is unclear. Trimming removed 5 bases from V and 2 bases from J, with 12 bases in between. From germline, CDR1 is SGHVS and CDR2 FQNEAQ. The CDR3 covers 14 residues. The CDR3 region is CASSKHQYNTEAFF. The CDR3 DNA reads as TGTGCCAGCAGCAAGCACCAATATAACACTGAAGCTTTCTTT.

The chain uses TRBV27 and TRBJ2-7, with TRBD1 identical over 11 bases. The CDR3 spans 16 residues. The V gene's germline CDR1 is MNHEY and CDR2 SMNVEV (reference sequence). V trimming: 5 bases; J trimming: 3 bases; junction bases outside the gene matches: 9. The CDR3 is CASSRTTGTGGYEQYF. CDR3 nucleotide sequence: TGTGCCAGCAGTCGAACAACCGGGACAGGGGGCTACGAGCAGTACTTC.

The V call is TRBV9, the J call TRBJ2-3, with a possible D match to TRBD1 (6 bases). V was clipped by 3 bases and J by 9 bases, with 14 bases between them. The V gene's germline CDR1 is SGDLS and CDR2 YYNGEE. This CDR3 contains 13 residues. As DNA, the CDR3 is TGTGCCAGCAGCGCACCCCAGGACAGAACGCAGTATTTT. Its protein is CASSAPQDRTQYF.

This CDR3 is CASSYGGVGTDTQYF. DNA for the CDR3: TGTGCCAGCAGTTACGGAGGGGTTGGCACAGATACGCAGTATTTT. The rearrangement uses TRBV6-5 and TRBJ2-3; a weak D match, TRBD2 (6 bases). Trimming removed 2 bases at V and 1 base at J, with 10 bases between. This CDR3 has 15 amino acids. Germline lookup yields CDR1 MNHEY and CDR2 SVGAGI.

This rearrangement joins TRBV11-2 to TRBJ1-1; 11 bases align to TRBD1. The CDR3 is made up of 14 amino acids. Trimming at V came to 5 bases and at J to 5 bases, leaving 4 bases not matched to a gene. Germline CDR1 is SGHAT and CDR2 is FQNNGV. The DNA for the CDR3 is TGTGCCAGCAGCGCCGGGACAGGGGGAACTGAAGCTTTCTTT. Protein: CASSAGTGGTEAFF. The full variable domain, its missing parts supplied by reference TRBV11-2 and TRBJ1-1, is EAGVAQSPRYKIIEKRQSVAFWCNPISGHATLYWYQQILGQGPKLLIQFQNNGVVDDSQLPKDRFSAERLKGVDSTLKIQPAKLEDSAVYLCASSAGTGGTEAFFGQGTRLTVV.

This chain uses TRBV6-1 with TRBJ2-7; no clear D. The V gene lost 5 bases and the J gene lost 0 bases, with 11 bases spanning the gap. The length of the CDR3 is 14 residues. Germline assignment: CDR1 MNHNS and CDR2 SASEGT. CDR3 DNA: TGTGCCAGCAGTTCTTCACTGAGCTCCTACGAGCAGTACTTC. Amino acids: CASSSSLSSYEQYF.

CDR3 in DNA: TGCGCCAGCAGCCGGGGGACAGGGGGAGTCGGCACTGAAGCTTTCTTT. Translated, it gives CASSRGTGGVGTEAFF. J is TRBJ1-1 and V is TRBV5-1; 11 bases align to TRBD1. CDR3 size: 16 residues. The junction had 9 bases not matched to a gene; V was cut back by 4 bases and J by 4 bases. Germline V lookup: CDR1 SGHRS, CDR2 YFSETQ.

The chain employs TRBV11-2 and TRBJ1-2; TRBD1 agrees at 9 bases. The ends lost 4 bases at V and 3 bases at J; junction bases unmatched: 12. In germline, CDR1 is SGHAT, CDR2 FQNNGV. CDR3 length: 17 residues. CDR3 nucleotides: TGTGCCAGCAGCTCATGGACAGGGGCCGTCCTCGACTATGGCTACACCTTC. It codes for CASSSWTGAVLDYGYTF.

J is TRBJ1-1 and V is TRBV7-9; the match to TRBD1 covers 9 bases. This CDR3 region has 15 residues. Germline-derived CDR1 and CDR2 are SEHNR and FQNEAQ (reference sequence). J lost 3 bases, V lost 4 bases, and 6 bases had no gene match. The CDR3 sequence: CASSSTGGWDTEAFF. The CDR3 bases are TGTGCCAGCAGCTCCACAGGGGGCTGGGACACTGAAGCTTTCTTT.

V and J are TRBV7-3 and TRBJ1-6; D may be TRBD1 (5 bases). Germline V gene data show CDR1 as SGHTA and CDR2 as FQGTGA. V was shortened by 3 bases and J by 11 bases, with 11 bases between the two germline ends. This CDR3 is built from 13 residues. The CDR3, as DNA: TGTGCCAGCAGCTTGCAGGGTCGGCCACCCCTCCACTTT. This sequence encodes CASSLQGRPPLHF. The entire variable domain, with the rest obtained from reference TRBV7-3 and TRBJ1-6, is as follows: GAGVSQTPSNKVTEKGKYVELRCDPISGHTALYWYRQSLGQGPEFLIYFQGTGAADDSGLPNDRFFAVRPEGSVSTLKIQRTERGDSAVYLCASSLQGRPPLHFGNGTRLTVT.

The chain employs TRBV7-9 and TRBJ2-7, with TRBD1 matching over 7 bases. Trimming took 5 bases from V and 1 from J; bases not matched to a gene: 5. The germline V gene has CDR1 SEHNR and CDR2 FQNEAQ (reference sequence). The CDR3 has 14 amino acids. This chain's CDR3 is CASSHPGQSYEQYF. The CDR3 DNA reads as TGTGCCAGCAGCCACCCGGGACAGTCCTACGAGCAGTACTTC.

The gene calls are TRBV11-2 and TRBJ2-3, with D perhaps TRBD1 (6 bases). Germline V lookup: CDR1 SGHAT, CDR2 FQNNGV. Deletions cut 5 bases from V and 6 bases from J, with 15 bases between. There are 14 residues in the CDR3. CDR3 nucleotides: TGTGCCAGCAGCGCGCAGGGGAGCTTTGATACGCAGTATTTT. It is translated as CASSAQGSFDTQYF.

The CDR3 is CASNLQGSNEQFF. The CDR3 coding sequence is TGTGCCAGCAACCTACAGGGTTCAAATGAGCAGTTCTTC. V is TRBV7-9 and J is TRBJ2-1; perhaps TRBD1 as D (6 bases). The germline V and J ends were trimmed by 7 bases and 7 bases, with 14 bases remaining between them. The length of the CDR3 is 13 residues. CDR1 is SEHNR, CDR2 FQNEAQ, per germline (reference sequence).

V usage is TRBV18 and J usage is TRBJ1-1; the D gene is possibly TRBD1 (5 bases). Per the germline V gene, CDR1 is KGHSH and CDR2 is LQKENI. The CDR3 extends over 14 amino acids. Trimming shortened V by 3 bases and J by 5 bases, and 13 bases separated the two germline ends. CDR3 in DNA: TGTGCCAGCTCACCGAAACCTGGGGCAACTGAAGCTTTCTTT. Translation: CASSPKPGATEAFF.

This clone was recorded only once. The V and J genes are TRBV20-1 and TRBJ2-5; D uncertain. Germline lookup yields CDR1 DFQATT and CDR2 SNEGSKA (reference sequence). The CDR3 totals 11 residues. Trimming cost V 3 bases and J 2 bases, with 4 bases left between them. CDR3 loop: CSASMQETQYF. The CDR3 nucleotides are TGCAGTGCTAGCATGCAAGAGACCCAGTACTTC.

This chain joins TRBV2 and TRBJ1-6; possible D gene TRBD1, 5 bases. Germline-derived CDR1 and CDR2 are SNHLY and FYNNEI. Trimming took off 7 bases at V and 2 bases at J, with 12 bases between the two ends. This CDR3 contains 15 residues. DNA of the CDR3: TGTGCCAGCACCCCCGACAGTACCTATAATTCACCCCTCCACTTT. Amino acids: CASTPDSTYNSPLHF. The variable domain in full, with the rest retrieved from reference TRBV2 and TRBJ1-6, is EPEVTQTPSHQVTQMGQEVILRCVPISNHLYFYWYRQILGQKVEFLVSFYNNEISEKSEIFDDQFSVERPDGSNFTLKIRSTKLEDSAMYFCASTPDSTYNSPLHFGNGTRLTVT.

V is TRBV5-1 and J is TRBJ1-2; D perhaps matches TRBD1 (6 bases). This CDR3 has 13 residues. The V gene lost 0 bases and the J gene lost 8 bases, with 11 bases spanning the gap. Germline V CDR1 and CDR2: SGHRS, YFSETQ. CDR3 nucleotide sequence: TGCGCCAGCAGCTTGGAACAGGGAGTCGGCTACACCTTC. Translating it yields CASSLEQGVGYTF.

The V and J genes are TRBV11-2 and TRBJ1-2; tentatively, D is TRBD1 (5 bases). There are 17 residues in the CDR3. The germline CDR1 and CDR2 sequences are SGHAT and FQNNGV. The V end lost 0 bases, the J end lost 3 bases, and 17 bases lay between the germline ends. The CDR3: CASSLERVGGWDYGYTF. The CDR3 DNA follows: TGTGCCAGCAGCTTAGAGAGAGTCGGGGGATGGGACTATGGCTACACCTTC.